This TCR beta chain was found in a study of T cell responses to AZD1222 COVID-19 vaccine. Remarks on this clone: Its antigen is not known.

Study-wide points: Donor demographics were predominantly white British with a female majority; clonal diversity may be underestimated.

This CDR3 is built from 14 residues. CDR1 and CDR2 from the germline V gene are SGHRS and YFSETQ. V shed 0 bases and J shed 9 bases, with 10 bases lying between them. Measured with immunoSEQ multiplex PCR; TCRdb has only the in-frame clones, and not every one. This table has roughly 150,000 clones, around 91% appearing once. Specimen: peripheral blood, collected 28 days after the second AZD1222 dose. J is TRBJ1-6 and V is TRBV5-1; possible D gene TRBD1, 5 bases. The TCR sequence derives from an adult who received the AZD1222 COVID-19 vaccine. CDR3 coding DNA: TGCGCCAGCAGCTTGGGGGACCGGACTTCACCCCTCCACTTT. This codes for CASSLGDRTSPLHF.